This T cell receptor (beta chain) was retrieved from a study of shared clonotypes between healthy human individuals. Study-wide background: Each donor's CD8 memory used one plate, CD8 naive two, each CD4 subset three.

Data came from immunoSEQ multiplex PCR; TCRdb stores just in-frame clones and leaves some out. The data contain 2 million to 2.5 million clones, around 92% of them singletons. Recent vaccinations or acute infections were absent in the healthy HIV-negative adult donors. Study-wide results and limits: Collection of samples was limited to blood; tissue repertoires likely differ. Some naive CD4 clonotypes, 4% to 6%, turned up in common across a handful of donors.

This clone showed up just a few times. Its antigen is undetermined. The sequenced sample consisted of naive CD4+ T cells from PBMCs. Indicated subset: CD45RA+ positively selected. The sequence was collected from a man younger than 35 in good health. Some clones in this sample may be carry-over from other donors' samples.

CDR3 sequence: CASSPSGGAGANVLTF. Here the CDR3 DNA reads TGTGCCAGCAGCCCTTCGGGGGGCGCGGGGGCCAACGTCCTGACTTTC. V and J are TRBV5-4 and TRBJ2-6; TRBD2 is a possible D gene (7 bases). The CDR3 is 16 residues long. Germline V gives CDR1 SGHNT, CDR2 YYREEE (reference sequence). V was shortened by 4 bases and J by 4 bases, with 15 bases between the two germline ends.